The subject of this entry is one T cell receptor beta chain. The data were obtained in a study of cytomegalovirus exposure and HLA in healthy donors. Across the whole study: One earlier analysis, a look at about 179 million T cells, found roughly 120 million unique TCR beta sequences.

The PCR ran on 60 Vbeta and 13 Jbeta primers. Authors' data handling: Unique TCR beta chains numbered approximately 80 million in a later analysis, with roughly 10 million shared. The protocol was immunoSEQ multiplex PCR, while the TCRdb copy is restricted to in-frame clones and leaves out a portion. V and J calls and clone size are as listed in that table; D and trimming were resolved from the DNA. The sample records around 140,000 clones, roughly 81% being singletons. After removal of 6 bases from V and 4 bases from J, the junction contained 6 bases not matched to a gene. The CDR3 contains 16 residues. Germline V gene sequence: CDR1 WNHNN, CDR2 SYGVQD (reference sequence).

The chain is built from TRBV10-1 and TRBJ2-3; 14 bases line up with TRBD2. Material for sequencing was PBMCs. This TCR derives from a female donor in good health and CMV-seronegative. In DNA form, the CDR3 reads TGCGCCAGCAGCTCCGGGACTAGCGGGAGCGCAGATACGCAGTATTTT. Its translation: CASSSGTSGSADTQYF.